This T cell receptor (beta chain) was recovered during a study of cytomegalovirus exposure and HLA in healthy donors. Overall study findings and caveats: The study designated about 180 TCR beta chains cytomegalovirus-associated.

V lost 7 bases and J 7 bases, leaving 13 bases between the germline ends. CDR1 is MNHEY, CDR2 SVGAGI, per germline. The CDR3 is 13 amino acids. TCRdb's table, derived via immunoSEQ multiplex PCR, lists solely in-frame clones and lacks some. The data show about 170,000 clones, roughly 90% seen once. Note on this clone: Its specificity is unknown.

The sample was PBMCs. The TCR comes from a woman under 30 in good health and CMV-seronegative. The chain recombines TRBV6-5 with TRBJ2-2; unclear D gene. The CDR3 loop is CASTRAQGGELFF. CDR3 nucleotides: TGTGCCAGCACTAGAGCCCAAGGCGGGGAGCTGTTTTTT.